This entry is about one T cell receptor (beta chain). The isolated RNA, all of it, was reverse transcribed, so expressed TCRB transcripts were what got sequenced. Generated by immunoSEQ multiplex PCR, the TCRdb table keeps only in-frame clones and is missing some. The sample includes over 120,000 clones, about a tenth of them seen just once. Per the germline V gene, CDR1 is SNHLY and CDR2 is FYNNEI. V lost 1 base and J lost 4, with 7 bases in between. This CDR3 has 13 residues. These data are taken from a study of beta chain features in type 1 diabetes. Every donor provided one heparinised blood draw, which averaged roughly 120 mL.

This receptor was taken from a man younger than 30 in good health. Material: central memory CD4+ T cells from blood. The J gene is TRBJ2-5, the V gene TRBV2; D ambiguous. The CDR3 loop reads CASSEGSLETQYF. Here the CDR3 DNA reads TGTGCCAGCAGTGAAGGCAGTCTAGAGACCCAGTACTTC.